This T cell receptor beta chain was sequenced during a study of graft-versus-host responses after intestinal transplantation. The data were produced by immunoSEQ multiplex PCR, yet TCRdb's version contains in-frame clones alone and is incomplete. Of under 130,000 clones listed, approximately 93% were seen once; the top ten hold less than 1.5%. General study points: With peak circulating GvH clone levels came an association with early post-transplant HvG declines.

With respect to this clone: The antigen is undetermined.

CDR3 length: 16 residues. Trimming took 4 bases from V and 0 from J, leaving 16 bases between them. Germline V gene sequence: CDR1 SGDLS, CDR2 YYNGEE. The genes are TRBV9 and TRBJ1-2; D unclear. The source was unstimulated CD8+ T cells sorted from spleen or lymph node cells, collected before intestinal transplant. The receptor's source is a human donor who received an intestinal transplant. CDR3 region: CASSQSAVNANYGYTF. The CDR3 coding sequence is TGTGCCAGCAGCCAGTCGGCTGTAAACGCTAACTATGGCTACACCTTC.